This TCR beta chain was recovered during a study of blood T cell repertoires in COVID-19. Across the whole study: Samples came from the United States, Italy and Spain, spanning acute and convalescent COVID-19.

In germline, CDR1 is MNHEY, CDR2 SMNVEV (reference sequence). The CDR3 consists of 15 residues. J lost 5 bases, V lost 2 bases, and 5 bases had no gene match. Authors' analysis steps: The assay estimated nucleated cells by amplifying reference gene primers. TCRdb's copy holds only in-frame clones and misses some; the assay was immunoSEQ multiplex PCR. V and J calls plus clone size are reproduced from that table; the DNA served to infer D and trimming. The data contain approximately 220,000 clones, 75% to 85% of them singletons. The study recruited people aged roughly 18 to 89 years across roughly 25 US areas. Cohorts were determined from participant-reported clinical history.

The origin of this receptor is a woman in her forties with acute COVID-19. The V gene is TRBV27, the J gene TRBJ1-4, with 7 nucleotides matching TRBD1. Sequenced: PBMCs or T cells enriched from blood (not recorded which). CDR3 protein: CASSLVLDRNEKLFF. DNA for the CDR3: TGTGCCAGCAGTTTAGTATTGGACAGGAATGAAAAACTGTTTTTT.